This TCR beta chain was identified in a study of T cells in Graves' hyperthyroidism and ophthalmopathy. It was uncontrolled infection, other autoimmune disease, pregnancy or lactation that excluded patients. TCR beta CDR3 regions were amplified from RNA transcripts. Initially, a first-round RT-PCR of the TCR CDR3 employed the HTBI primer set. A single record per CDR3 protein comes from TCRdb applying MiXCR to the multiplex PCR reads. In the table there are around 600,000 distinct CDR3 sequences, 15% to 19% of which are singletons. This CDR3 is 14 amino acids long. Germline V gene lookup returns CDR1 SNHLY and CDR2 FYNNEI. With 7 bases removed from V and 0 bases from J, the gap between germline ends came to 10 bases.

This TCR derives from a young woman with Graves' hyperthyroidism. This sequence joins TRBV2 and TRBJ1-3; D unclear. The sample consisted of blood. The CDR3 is CASNPTLSGNTIYF. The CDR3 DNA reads TGTGCCAGCAACCCCACTCTCTCTGGAAACACCATATATTTT. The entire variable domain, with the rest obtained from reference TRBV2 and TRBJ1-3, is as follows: EPEVTQTPSHQVTQMGQEVILRCVPISNHLYFYWYRQILGQKVEFLVSFYNNEISEKSEIFDDQFSVERPDGSNFTLKIRSTKLEDSAMYFCASNPTLSGNTIYFGEGSWLTVV.